This TCR beta chain was recovered during a study of cytomegalovirus exposure and HLA in healthy donors. TCRdb's copy holds only in-frame clones and misses some; the assay was immunoSEQ multiplex PCR. The table has approximately 160,000 clones, roughly 89% seen once. Trimming removed 0 bases from V and 5 bases from J; junction bases left unmatched: 4. The CDR3 consists of 15 residues. Germline V gene sequence: CDR1 SGDLS, CDR2 YYNGEE. Sequencing used PBMCs. The TCR was taken from a woman aged 18-29 years in good health and CMV-seropositive. The chain couples TRBV9 to TRBJ1-1; TRBD1 aligns across 10 bases. The CDR3 protein is CASSVARDRGTEAFF. Here the CDR3 DNA reads TGTGCCAGCAGCGTAGCCCGGGACAGGGGAACTGAAGCTTTCTTT. Together with reference TRBV9 and TRBJ1-1, the CDR3 gives the full variable domain: DSGVTQTPKHLITATGQRVTLRCSPRSGDLSVYWYQQSLDQGLQFLIQYYNGEERAKGNILERFSAQQFPDLHSELNLSSLELGDSALYFCASSVARDRGTEAFFGQGTRLTVV.